This TCR beta chain was retrieved from a study of blood T cell repertoires in COVID-19 (dated by TCRdb to about 2020). Broadly, across the study: The collaborator samples originated in the United States, Italy and Spain and spanned the acute and convalescent phases of COVID-19. Sample metadata almost always included a de-identified subject ID, COVID-19 status, age in years and sex. Where available, HLA class I and class II types were obtained from metadata supplied by the sample provider rather than from assay-based typing. The repertoires were made available in a free public database intended to serve as a resource for research on the immune response to SARS-CoV-2. Samples were obtained from the ongoing ImmuneRACE study (first 160 participants) and from 1,200 or so subjects provided by 6 global collaborators. Deeply sampled blood TCRbeta repertoires from subjects exposed to, actively infected with, or recovered from COVID-19 were included in the dataset. The prospective study material was composed of cDNA or gDNA derived from T cells, B-cell-depleted T cells, or PBMCs.

The investigation overall reported the following: How much clinical and demographic metadata was included differed by source and by participant, and the metadata was provided uncurated.

TCRbeta CDR3 regions were amplified from genomic DNA using the immunoSEQ Assay, a bias-controlled multiplex PCR. In the paper's pipeline: The number of nucleated cells in each sample was estimated from the amplification of reference gene primers within the assay. Sequence reads were collapsed and filtered to measure the absolute abundance of every unique TCRbeta CDR3 rearrangement. Productive Simpson clonality was computed per sample as the square root of Simpson's diversity index over productive rearrangements. TCRdb re-hosts the immuneACCESS table, in-frame sequences only. Its copies lack some clones; in the studies checked, an unresolved V gene accounts for under half of them, and the cause for the rest is not known. The DNA was the basis for D and trimming; V, J and clone size are from that table. The sample table shows 140,000 or so clones, and approximately 80% are seen once. Approximately 1.6% of the sample belongs to the ten largest clones.

Of note for this clone: Its antigen remains unidentified. No qualities accompany the bases; no much larger clone lies one base away.

V lost 4 bases and J lost 2 bases; the stretch between them is 7 bases long. The CDR3, from cysteine to phenylalanine, totals 12 residues. This entry keeps only the CDR3 DNA: 36 bases, framed from base 1. Sequences SGHNT (CDR1) and YYREEE (CDR2) are obtained from the germline V gene (reference sequence). Enrolling through a virtual design, the prospective study's participants ranged in age from roughly 18 to 100 years and lived across 24 United States geographic areas. Cohort assignment in the prospective study relied on participant-reported clinical history from a screening survey and a study questionnaire. Exposed participants were defined as having been in contact with someone with a PCR-confirmed or clinician-diagnosed COVID-19 case within 2 weeks of study entry. Mobile phlebotomists in the prospective study collected whole blood, serum and a nasopharyngeal or oropharyngeal swab from every participant. Participants in the prospective study had the option to provide additional blood draws and questionnaires over a roughly 2-month period. Before DNA extraction, prospective study blood samples were shipped either frozen or at room temperature.

This TCR was sampled from a young woman who had been exposed to COVID-19. Sequencing used PBMCs or T cells enriched from blood (not recorded which). The V and J genes are TRBV5-4 and TRBJ2-7, with no D gene named confidently. The DNA reads TGTGCCAGCAGCCTGACACCCTACGAGCAGTACTTC. Its coded protein is CASSLTPYEQYF.